This T cell receptor (beta chain) was sequenced for a study of preoperative IRX-2 immunotherapy in early breast cancer. This sample's treatment: preoperative locoregional IRX-2 cytokine immunotherapy. Preoperative locoregional IRX-2 cytokine immunotherapy was tested in the phase Ib source study. Sequencing was performed with immunoSEQ multiplex PCR; in TCRdb, only in-frame clones are kept and a portion is missing. This sample has approximately 44,000 clones, with about 95% found just once. This clonotype was obtained from a human donor with breast cancer. The material sequenced was tumor tissue, taken after IRX-2 immunotherapy.

The CDR3 is CASSQEVTLTYGYTF. The CDR3, as DNA: TGCGCCAGCAGCCAAGAGGTTACATTGACCTATGGCTACACCTTC. The V and J genes are TRBV4-3 and TRBJ1-2; D unresolved. V dropped 0 bases and J dropped 4 bases, with 12 bases sitting between them. Per the germline V gene, CDR1 is LGHNA and CDR2 is YSLEER. CDR3 length: 15 residues.